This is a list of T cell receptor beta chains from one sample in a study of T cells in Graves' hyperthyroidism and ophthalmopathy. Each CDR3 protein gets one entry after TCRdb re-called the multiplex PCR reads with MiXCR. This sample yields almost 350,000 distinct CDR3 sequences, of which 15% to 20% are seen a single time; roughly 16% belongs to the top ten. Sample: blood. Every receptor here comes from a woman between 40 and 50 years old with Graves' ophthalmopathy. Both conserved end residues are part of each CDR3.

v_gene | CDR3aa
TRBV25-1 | CASSEWSRGGDIQYF
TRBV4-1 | CASIQEAGTGGWYEQYF
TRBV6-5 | CASSYGPSNQPQHF
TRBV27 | CASSLYLGGRPYEQYF
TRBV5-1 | CASSLESLGPSPLHF
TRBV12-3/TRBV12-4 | CASSSQGSGKPQHF
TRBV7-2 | CASRTGQDYGYTF
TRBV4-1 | CASSQGWVGYEQYF
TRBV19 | CASSTTGSTQAEAFF
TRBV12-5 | CASGLGPEGGETQYF
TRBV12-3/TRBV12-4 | CASSSGTGAGYEQYF
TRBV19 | CASTPGTGTYEQYF
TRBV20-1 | CSARVSGFNEKLFF
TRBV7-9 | CASSPGGTSSYEQYF
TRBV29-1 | CSVVVTGELFF
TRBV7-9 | CASSLSPGYTF
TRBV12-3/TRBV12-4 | CASSLYGRTHGYTF
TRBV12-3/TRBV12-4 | CASSPTGPNSPLHF
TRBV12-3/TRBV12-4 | CASSPDQLYEQYF
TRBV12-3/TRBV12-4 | CASSLLAVTNYGYTF
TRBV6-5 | CASSYTGGKETQYF
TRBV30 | CAWSVSGNNQPQHF
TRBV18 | CASSPSYNSPLHF
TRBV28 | CASSSPGTGVSETQYF
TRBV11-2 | CASSPRQTLRGTEAFF
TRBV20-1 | CSARPGQGAKNIQYF
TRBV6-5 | CASSYQGDEQYF
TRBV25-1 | CASSPTYGNQPQHF
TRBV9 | CASSSRGGQSSGNTIYF
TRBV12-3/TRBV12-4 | CASSLIGNDQPQHF
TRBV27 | CASSSRQGEHGYTF
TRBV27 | CASSPPDPETQYF
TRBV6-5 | CASSYSSGVAYEQYF
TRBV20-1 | CSALSSGPSGEQYF
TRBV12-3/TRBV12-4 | CASRRQDHSGNTIYF
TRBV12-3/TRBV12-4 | CASSPPSGRDTDTQYF
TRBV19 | CASSRQSNTEAFF
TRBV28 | CASWRTGGLYGYTF
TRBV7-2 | CASSLSYKDQPQHF
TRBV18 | CASSESSNQPQHF
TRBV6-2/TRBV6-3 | CASSYTEREQYF
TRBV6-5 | CASSTRQYYGYTF
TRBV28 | CASSFQGTGTQYF